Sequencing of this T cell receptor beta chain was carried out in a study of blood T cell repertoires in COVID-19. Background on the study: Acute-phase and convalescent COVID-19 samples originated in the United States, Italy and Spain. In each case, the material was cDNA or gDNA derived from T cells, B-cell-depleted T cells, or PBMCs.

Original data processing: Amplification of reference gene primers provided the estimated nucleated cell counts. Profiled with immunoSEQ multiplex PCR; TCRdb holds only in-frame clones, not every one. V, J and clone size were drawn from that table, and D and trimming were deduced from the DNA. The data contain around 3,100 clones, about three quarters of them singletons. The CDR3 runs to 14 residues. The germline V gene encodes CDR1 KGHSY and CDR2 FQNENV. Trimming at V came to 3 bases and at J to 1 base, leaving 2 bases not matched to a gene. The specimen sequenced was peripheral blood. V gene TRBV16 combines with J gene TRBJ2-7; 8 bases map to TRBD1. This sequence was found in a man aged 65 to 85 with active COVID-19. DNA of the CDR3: TGTGCCAGCAGCCAGAGGACAGGGTCCTACGAGCAGTACTTC. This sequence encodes CASSQRTGSYEQYF.